The text below deals with one TCR beta chain. The data stem from a study of blood T cell repertoires in COVID-19. The protocol was immunoSEQ multiplex PCR, while the TCRdb copy is restricted to in-frame clones and leaves out a portion. The repertoire has roughly 50,000 clones, 90% of them found once; the top ten carry around 8.2%. The specimen sequenced was peripheral blood. The origin of this receptor is a woman aged 40 to 50 with active COVID-19.

Here the CDR3 reads CASSPTVYQETQYF. The DNA for the CDR3 is TGTGCCAGCAGTCCTACAGTGTACCAAGAGACCCAGTACTTC. This chain links TRBV2 with TRBJ2-5; D is undetermined. The CDR3 has 14 amino acids. Trimming removed 5 bases from V and 0 bases from J, with 10 bases in between. Per the germline V gene, CDR1 is SNHLY and CDR2 is FYNNEI.